Listed below are T cell receptor beta chains from one sample, sequenced in a study of T cells in localized non-small cell lung cancer. The method was immunoSEQ multiplex PCR; TCRdb's version includes in-frame clones alone and lacks a portion of them. In the table there are about 36,000 clones, around 88% of which are singletons. Sequenced here: peripheral blood, sampled before any cancer treatment. All receptors come from a woman aged 40-69 years with stage I lung adenocarcinoma. CDR3s leave out the opening cysteine and the closing phenylalanine or tryptophan. Each record gives: J gene, V gene, CDR3 protein.

>TRBJ1-5|TRBV2
ASSSDRGNQPQH
>TRBJ2-5|TRBV7-9
ASIGVQETQY
>TRBJ1-2|TRBV9
ASSVGTERYGYT
>TRBJ1-6|TRBV7-9
ASSGSSYNSPLH
>TRBJ1-1|TRBV2
ASSVSPAEAF
>TRBJ1-2|TRBV4-3
ASSRAHTGLNYGYT
>TRBJ2-3|TRBV7-2
ASSPSGWDTQY
>TRBJ1-2|TRBV7-2
ASSLVPGQATEGYT
>TRBJ2-5|TRBV27
ASSPGQGQETQY
>TRBJ1-2|TRBV2
ATSSGQTTYGYT
>TRBJ2-6|TRBV6-4
ASSERGDSGANVLT
>TRBJ2-2|TRBV6-6
ASSYAYLGELF
>TRBJ1-4|TRBV2
ASSQMRQINEKLF
>TRBJ1-1|TRBV11-3
ASSFVDRREAF
>TRBJ1-2|TRBV2
ASNRQGVDGYT
>TRBJ1-6|TRBV11-2
ASSLDRSRAQSSYNSPLH